These T cell receptor beta chains were read from a single sample in a study of cytomegalovirus exposure and HLA in healthy donors. Some clones are missing from TCRdb's copy, which holds only in-frame ones; the method was immunoSEQ multiplex PCR. This sample yields 93,000 or so clones, of which 84% are seen a single time; about 5.6% belongs to the top ten. Specimen: PBMCs. The receptors were sampled from a woman younger than 30 in good health and CMV-seropositive. The CDR3 runs from the conserved cysteine through the conserved F or W. The order of the fields is clone size, V gene, J gene, D gene, CDR3 protein, CDR3 DNA. D genes are given only for firm matches. The size field is filled for only some rows; it gives once, few, many or a size class.

.	TRBV4-1	TRBJ2-5	.	CASSQTTQETQYF	TGCGCCAGCAGCCAAACAACCCAAGAGACCCAGTACTTC
few	TRBV5-6	TRBJ1-1	.	CASRAGVTEAFF	TGTGCCAGCAGGGCAGGGGTAACTGAAGCTTTCTTT
.	TRBV7-9	TRBJ2-2	TRBD1	CASSSPSTGGFGELFF	TGTGCCAGCAGCTCACCTTCGACAGGGGGCTTCGGGGAGCTGTTTTTT
once	TRBV9	TRBJ2-1	.	CASSVGSLGRNEQFF	TGTGCCAGCAGCGTAGGCAGTCTGGGGCGGAATGAGCAGTTCTTC
.	TRBV7-2	TRBJ1-4	.	CASSPRTDEKLFF	TGTGCCAGCAGCCCGAGGACAGATGAAAAACTGTTTTTT
.	TRBV5-1	TRBJ2-1	.	CASSLTGITYNEQFF	TGCGCCAGCAGCTTGACAGGTATCACCTACAATGAGCAGTTCTTC
.	TRBV5-6	TRBJ2-7	.	CASSPYRYPSYEQYF	TGTGCCAGCAGCCCTTACAGGTACCCTTCCTACGAGCAGTACTTC
.	TRBV10-3	TRBJ2-2	TRBD1	CAISERTGVGELFF	TGTGCCATCAGTGAAAGGACAGGGGTGGGGGAGCTGTTTTTT
.	TRBV7-9	TRBJ2-2	TRBD1	CASMRTPGQENTGELFF	TGTGCCAGCATGAGGACCCCGGGACAGGAGAACACCGGGGAGCTGTTTTTT
few	TRBV25-1	TRBJ2-5	.	CASSEGGWRGQETQYF	TGTGCCAGCAGTGAAGGGGGTTGGAGGGGTCAAGAGACCCAGTACTTC
.	TRBV28	TRBJ1-5	TRBD1	CASSSGGDDQPQHF	TGTGCCAGCAGTTCAGGGGGAGATGATCAGCCCCAGCATTTT
.	TRBV7-9	TRBJ2-3	TRBD1	CASRAGGRTDTQYF	TGTGCCAGCAGGGCAGGGGGACGCACAGATACGCAGTATTTT
.	TRBV13	TRBJ2-7	TRBD2	CASSLGRSSGDYEQYF	TGTGCCAGCAGCTTAGGCCGGTCTAGCGGGGACTACGAGCAGTACTTC
.	TRBV7-3	TRBJ2-7	.	CASSLTYGYEQYF	TGTGCCAGCAGCTTAACGTACGGCTACGAGCAGTACTTC
.	TRBV27	TRBJ1-2	.	CASSLSRVTGNYGYTF	TGTGCCAGCAGTTTATCGCGGGTAACTGGCAACTATGGCTACACCTTC
.	TRBV29-1	TRBJ1-5	.	CSVKPGYGQPQHF	TGCAGCGTCAAGCCAGGGTACGGGCAGCCCCAGCATTTT
.	TRBV28	TRBJ1-1	TRBD1	CASSSGTGTPTEAFF	TGTGCCAGCAGTTCCGGGACAGGGACCCCCACTGAAGCTTTCTTT
.	TRBV13	TRBJ2-7	.	CASSLYEGRTPYEQYF	TGTGCCAGCAGCTTATACGAGGGCCGAACCCCCTACGAGCAGTACTTC
.	TRBV11-1	TRBJ2-7	.	CASSRRGQSYEQYF	TGTGCCAGCAGCCGGCGAGGACAGTCCTACGAGCAGTACTTC
.	TRBV14	TRBJ2-7	.	CASSQAGAGVDEQYF	TGTGCCAGCAGCCAAGCCGGGGCAGGGGTCGACGAGCAGTACTTC
.	TRBV6-5	TRBJ1-3	.	CASSPSRYGNTIYF	TGTGCCAGCAGCCCCAGTCGATATGGAAACACCATATATTTT
.	TRBV28	TRBJ2-7	.	CASSRVRYEQYF	TGTGCCAGCAGTCGGGTAAGGTACGAGCAGTACTTC
.	TRBV5-1	TRBJ2-5	TRBD2	CASSQGPSGGAQETQYF	TGCGCCAGCAGCCAGGGTCCTAGCGGGGGGGCTCAAGAGACCCAGTACTTC
.	TRBV29-1	TRBJ1-2	TRBD1	CSALYTGAHGYTF	TGCAGCGCCCTATACACAGGGGCGCATGGCTACACCTTC
.	TRBV29-1	TRBJ2-4	TRBD1	CSVARQAGGGLDKNIQYF	TGCAGCGTTGCGCGACAGGCAGGGGGCGGTTTGGACAAAAACATTCAGTACTTC
few	TRBV30	TRBJ1-4	.	CAWSPGPGRTNEKLFF	TGTGCCTGGAGTCCGGGACCCGGGAGGACTAATGAAAAACTGTTTTTT
.	TRBV5-4	TRBJ2-3	TRBD2	CASSLASGADTQYF	TGTGCCAGCAGCTTGGCCAGCGGGGCAGATACGCAGTATTTT
.	TRBV9	TRBJ1-3	.	CASSLSSGNTIYF	TGTGCCAGCAGCCTAAGCTCTGGAAACACCATATATTTT
.	TRBV29-1	TRBJ2-7	TRBD1	CSGRTGGREQCF	TGCAGCGGTCGAACAGGGGGTCGCGAGCAGTGCTTC
.	TRBV19	TRBJ1-2	TRBD1	CASSRQGVGYTF	TGTGCCAGTAGTAGACAGGGGGTCGGCTACACCTTC
.	TRBV6-1	TRBJ1-1	.	CASSEARGRGTEAFF	TGTGCCAGCAGTGAAGCGCGGGGGAGAGGCACTGAAGCTTTCTTT
.	TRBV30	TRBJ2-1	TRBD2	CAHSGTSGSYNEQFF	TGTGCTCACTCCGGGACTAGCGGGAGCTACAATGAGCAGTTCTTC
.	TRBV10-2	TRBJ2-1	TRBD2	CASRETSGGYNEQFF	TGCGCCAGCAGGGAGACTAGCGGCGGATACAATGAGCAGTTCTTC
.	TRBV14	TRBJ2-1	TRBD1	CASSQDWGQIYNEQFF	TGTGCCAGCAGCCAAGATTGGGGACAGATATACAATGAGCAGTTCTTC
.	TRBV28	TRBJ2-5	TRBD1	CASSFRGGRGIQETQYF	TGTGCCAGCAGTTTTAGAGGGGGCAGAGGTATCCAAGAGACCCAGTACTTC
.	TRBV9	TRBJ2-5	TRBD1	CASSTRPGQQETQYF	TGTGCCAGCAGCACAAGACCGGGACAGCAAGAGACCCAGTACTTC
few	TRBV29-1	TRBJ1-2	TRBD1	CSVAGTAYYGYTF	TGCAGCGTTGCAGGGACAGCCTACTATGGCTACACCTTC
few	TRBV19	TRBJ2-2	TRBD1	CASSVGTGRTGELFF	TGTGCCAGTAGTGTCGGGACAGGCCGCACCGGGGAGCTGTTTTTT
.	TRBV5-6	TRBJ2-3	TRBD2	CASSLAGAGSTDTQYF	TGTGCCAGCAGCTTGGCCGGAGCGGGGAGCACAGATACGCAGTATTTT
.	TRBV6-5	TRBJ2-3	.	CASSYSGGADTQYF	TGTGCCAGCAGTTACTCGGGGGGGGCTGATACGCAGTATTTT
.	TRBV7-3	TRBJ2-2	TRBD2	CASSLAAGRVTGELFF	TGTGCCAGCAGCTTAGCAGCGGGAAGGGTCACCGGGGAGCTGTTTTTT
.	TRBV7-2	TRBJ2-7	TRBD1	CASSEEPDRGGEQYF	TGTGCCAGCAGTGAAGAGCCGGACAGGGGTGGCGAGCAGTACTTC
.	TRBV10-3	TRBJ1-5	.	CAISGEEYSNQPQHF	TGTGCCATCAGTGGAGAGGAGTATAGCAATCAGCCCCAGCATTTT
few	TRBV10-2	TRBJ1-3	TRBD1	CASSGTGDRNTIYF	TGCGCCAGCAGTGGGACAGGGGATCGGAACACCATATATTTT
few	TRBV29-1	TRBJ2-7	.	CSVKELDSYEQYF	TGCAGCGTGAAGGAGTTAGACAGCTACGAGCAGTACTTC
.	TRBV27	TRBJ1-2	TRBD1	CASRRNDRGQYGYTF	TGTGCCAGCCGGAGAAACGACAGGGGGCAGTATGGCTACACCTTC
.	TRBV4-2	TRBJ2-3	.	CASSPELGEAADTQYF	TGTGCCAGCAGCCCCGAACTAGGGGAGGCGGCAGATACGCAGTATTTT
.	TRBV18	TRBJ2-1	TRBD2	CASSGPTSGTYGNEQFF	TGTGCCAGCTCGGGCCCGACTAGCGGAACTTACGGAAATGAGCAGTTCTTC
.	TRBV19	TRBJ2-6	.	CASSTDGGGSGANVLTF	TGTGCCAGTAGTACGGACGGGGGTGGTTCTGGGGCCAACGTCCTGACTTTC